This T cell receptor (beta chain) is drawn from a study of blood T cell repertoires in COVID-19. Study details: Material from acute and convalescent COVID-19 was sourced from the United States, Italy and Spain. PBMCs, B-cell-depleted T cells, or T cells were the source of the cDNA or gDNA that made up the material.

Authors' methods: Counts of nucleated cells, estimated from reference gene primer amplification, were obtained. Produced via immunoSEQ multiplex PCR; TCRdb's table is partial and in-frame only. Clonal size and the V and J genes are those of that table, whereas D and trimming came from the DNA. The data hold 380,000 or so clones, with approximately 88% observed a single time. The CDR3 is made up of 14 amino acids. V was pared by 7 bases and J by 2 bases, with 11 bases between. Germline V gene data show CDR1 as MNHNY and CDR2 as SVGAGI (reference sequence). This chain uses TRBV6-6 with TRBJ2-2; D is possibly TRBD2 (6 bases). Sequencing input: peripheral blood. The source is a middle-aged man with acute or convalescent COVID-19. The CDR3 region has the DNA TGTGCCAGCACCGTCACTAGCAACACCGGGGAGCTGTTTTTT. As protein: CASTVTSNTGELFF.